The 15 T cell receptor beta chains below all came from one sample that was sequenced in a study of blood T cell repertoires in COVID-19 (dated by TCRdb to the early 2020s). Libraries were built with the immunoSEQ multiplex PCR assay. TCRdb obtained this table from immuneACCESS and retained in-frame rearrangements with V and J assigned. These tables miss some clones; where compared with another copy, unresolved V genes account for less than half of the shortfall, and the remainder is unexplained. This sample lists about 210,000 clones; under 90% were detected once. The top ten constitute roughly 10% of the sample. Sequencing input: peripheral blood. The source of these receptors is a woman older than 75 with COVID-19, enrolled during active disease.

The chain is built from TRBV10-3 and TRBJ2-1; 9 bases are a match to TRBD2. This CDR3 contains 15 residues. The V segment lost 5 bases and the J segment 0 bases; nucleotides outside the gene matches: 2. The V gene's germline CDR1 is ENHRY and CDR2 SYGVKD. In nucleotides, the CDR3 is TGTGCCATCAGTTTGCGGGGGGGCTCCTACAATGAGCAGTTCTTC. This codes for CAISLRGGSYNEQFF.

This chain uses TRBV7-9 with TRBJ1-4; 7 bases are shared with TRBD1. Germline V gene lookup returns CDR1 SEHNR and CDR2 FQNEAQ (reference sequence). This CDR3 has 15 amino acids. With 6 bases clipped from V and 0 bases from J, the junction kept 4 bases outside the gene matches. The CDR3 DNA is TGTGCCAGCAGGGACAGGACCGCAACTAATGAAAAACTGTTTTTT. Amino acid sequence: CASRDRTATNEKLFF.

The V and J genes are TRBV7-3 and TRBJ1-6; D perhaps matches TRBD1 (5 bases). Trimming pared 1 base from V and 9 bases from J, leaving 7 bases between. This CDR3 has 13 residues. Germline V lookup: CDR1 SGHTA, CDR2 FQGTGA. The CDR3 here is CASSLSRVSPLHF. The CDR3 coding sequence is TGTGCCAGCAGCTTAAGCAGGGTTTCACCCCTCCACTTT.

The chain has TRBV7-2 and TRBJ1-4, with TRBD1 matching 8 bases. This CDR3 has 15 residues. Trimming took 5 bases from V and 6 from J; bases not matched to a gene: 8. Germline V CDR1 and CDR2: SGHTA, FQGNSA. The CDR3 nucleotides read TGTGCCAGCAGCGACAGGGGACGGGGTGATGAAAAACTGTTTTTT. Translating it yields CASSDRGRGDEKLFF.

The chain joins TRBV5-1 to TRBJ2-2; 8 positions match TRBD1. Germline CDR1 SGHRS, CDR2 YFSETQ. The V and J ends lost 5 bases and 6 bases, in that order; junction bases with no gene match: 6. CDR3 size: 14 residues. The CDR3 DNA follows: TGCGCCAGCAGACCGACGGACAGGGCCGGGGAGCTGTTTTTT. Encoded protein: CASRPTDRAGELFF.

V is TRBV5-6 and J is TRBJ1-3; tentative D call: TRBD1 (6 bases). The CDR3 spans 19 residues. V lost 4 bases and J 0 bases, leaving 23 bases between the germline ends. Germline V CDR1 and CDR2: SGHDT, YYEEEE. The CDR3 loop reads CASSEPKSQGSSSGNTIYF. The CDR3 DNA sequence: TGTGCCAGCAGCGAACCCAAATCGCAGGGGTCTAGCTCTGGAAACACCATATATTTT.

The chain carries TRBV19 and TRBJ1-3, with 8 nucleotides matching TRBD1. V dropped 3 bases and J dropped 4; count of bases not matched to a gene: 5. This CDR3 has 15 residues. Germline-derived CDR1 and CDR2 are LNHDA and SQIVND (reference sequence). DNA for the CDR3: TGTGCCAGTAGTATGACAGGGGCTGGAGGAAACACCATATATTTT. It encodes CASSMTGAGGNTIYF.

The V gene is TRBV5-1, the J gene TRBJ1-2, with 9 positions matching TRBD1. CDR3 length: 16 amino acids. CDR1 SGHRS and CDR2 YFSETQ come from the germline V gene. Trimming at V came to 3 bases and at J to 2 bases, leaving 8 bases not matched to a gene. The DNA of the CDR3 is TGCGCCAGCAGCTCTACCGGGACAGGGACGAACTATGGCTACACCTTC. It yields the protein CASSSTGTGTNYGYTF.

The chain employs TRBV24-1 and TRBJ1-2; D gene unclear. This CDR3 has 12 amino acids. Germline values: CDR1 KGHDR, CDR2 SFDVKD. V lost 5 bases and J lost 1, with 4 bases in between. The CDR3, as DNA: TGTGCCACCAGTGTGAGTAACTATGGCTACACCTTC. Translated, it gives CATSVSNYGYTF.

The chain combines TRBV18 with TRBJ1-3, with D possibly matching TRBD1 (5 bases). Deletions cut 1 base from V and 3 bases from J, with 16 bases between. CDR3 length: 17 residues. Looked up from germline, CDR1 is KGHSH and CDR2 is LQKENI. Here the CDR3 reads CASSPLDSAGRGNTIYF. In nucleotides, the CDR3 is TGTGCCAGCTCACCACTAGACAGCGCCGGACGTGGAAACACCATATATTTT. Supplemented by reference TRBV18 and TRBJ1-3, the full variable domain reads NAGVMQNPRHLVRRRGQEARLRCSPMKGHSHVYWYRQLPEEGLKFMVYLQKENIIDESGMPKERFSAEFPKEGPSILRIQQVVRGDSAAYFCASSPLDSAGRGNTIYFGEGSWLTVV.

This chain uses TRBV5-4 with TRBJ1-1; 7 bases are shared with TRBD1. The V gene end was trimmed by 1 base and the J gene end by 1 base; junction bases not matched to a gene: 1. Germline V gene data show CDR1 as SGHNT and CDR2 as YYREEE (reference sequence). The CDR3 length is 14 residues. The CDR3 bases are TGTGCCAGCAGCTTGAAGGGGGCGAACACTGAAGCTTTCTTT. Protein product: CASSLKGANTEAFF. Using reference TRBV5-4 and TRBJ1-1 for the parts outside the CDR3, the full variable domain is ETGVTQSPTHLIKTRGQQVTLRCSSQSGHNTVSWYQQALGQGPQFIFQYYREEENGRGNFPPRFSGLQFPNYSSELNVNALELDDSALYLCASSLKGANTEAFFGQGTRLTVV.

Concerning this clone: In the same sample, other DNA sequences code for this CDR3. The V gene is TRBV28, the J gene TRBJ1-6; 9 bases agree with TRBD1. In germline, CDR1 is MDHEN, CDR2 SYDVKM. Unmatched junction bases numbered 5, after V lost 5 bases and J lost 9 bases. This CDR3 has 14 residues. The CDR3 spells CASSPGQGRSPLHF. CDR3 sequence (DNA): TGTGCCAGCAGTCCGGGACAGGGACGTTCACCCCTCCACTTT.

This clone was recorded a few times. This chain links TRBV6-2 or TRBV6-3 with TRBJ1-2; D not resolved. The germline CDR1 and CDR2 sequences are MNHEY and SVGEGT. Trimming removed 5 bases at V and 4 bases at J, with 11 bases between. The CDR3 runs to 13 residues. The DNA for the CDR3 is TGTGCCAGCAGTAAACCAGAATTCTATGGCTACACCTTC. Amino acids: CASSKPEFYGYTF.

The chain combines TRBV11-1 with TRBJ1-1; D is unresolved. This CDR3 is built from 14 residues. Germline V gene lookup returns CDR1 SGHAT and CDR2 FQDESV (reference sequence). Trimming pared 4 bases from V and 0 bases from J, leaving 9 bases between. The DNA of the CDR3 is TGTGCCAGCAGCTCCCAGGTGATGAACACTGAAGCTTTCTTT. Translating it yields CASSSQVMNTEAFF.

The chain employs TRBV7-2 and TRBJ1-1; 8 positions agree with TRBD1. Germline-derived CDR1 and CDR2 are SGHTA and FQGNSA. This CDR3 region has 15 residues. Germline trimming cut 0 bases from V and 7 bases from J; bases unmatched to any gene: 7. The CDR3 nucleotides read TGTGCCAGCAGCTTAGCTTCGGACAGGGCTGTTGAAGCTTTCTTT. Its protein product is CASSLASDRAVEAFF.